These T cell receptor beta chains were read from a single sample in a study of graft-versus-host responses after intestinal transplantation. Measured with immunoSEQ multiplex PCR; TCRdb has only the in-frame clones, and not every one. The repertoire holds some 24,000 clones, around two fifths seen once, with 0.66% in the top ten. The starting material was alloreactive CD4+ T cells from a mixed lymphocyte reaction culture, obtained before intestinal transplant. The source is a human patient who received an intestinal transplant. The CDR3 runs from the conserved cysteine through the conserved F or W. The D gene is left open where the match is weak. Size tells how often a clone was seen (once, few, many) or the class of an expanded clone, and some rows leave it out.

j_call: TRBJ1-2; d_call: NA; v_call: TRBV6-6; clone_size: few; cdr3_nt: TGTGCCAGCAGTTACCCCACAGGGCAGAGCGGCTACACCTTC; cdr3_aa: CASSYPTGQSGYTF
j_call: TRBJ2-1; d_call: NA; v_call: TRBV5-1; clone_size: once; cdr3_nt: TGCGCCAGCAGCCGAGAGGGACTCTACAATGAGCAGTTCTTC; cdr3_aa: CASSREGLYNEQFF
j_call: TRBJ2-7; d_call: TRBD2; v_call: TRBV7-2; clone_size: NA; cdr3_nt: TGTGCCAGCAGCTTAACTAGCGGGGTCTACGAGCAGTACTTC; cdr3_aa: CASSLTSGVYEQYF
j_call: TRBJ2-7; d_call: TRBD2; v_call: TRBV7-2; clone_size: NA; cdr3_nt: TGTGCCAGCAGCTTAAGGTACGGGACTAGCGCGTACGAGCAGTACTTC; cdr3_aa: CASSLRYGTSAYEQYF
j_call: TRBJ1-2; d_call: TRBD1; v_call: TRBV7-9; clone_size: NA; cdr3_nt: TGTGCCAGCAGCCACGGACAGGACAACTATGGCTACACCTTC; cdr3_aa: CASSHGQDNYGYTF
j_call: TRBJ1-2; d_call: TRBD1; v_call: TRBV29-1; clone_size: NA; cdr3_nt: TGCAGCGTTGCCCCGGGACAGGCTAGTTATGGCTACACCTTC; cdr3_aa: CSVAPGQASYGYTF
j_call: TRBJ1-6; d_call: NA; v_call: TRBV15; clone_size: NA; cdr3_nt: TGTGCCACCAGCAGTGCGGGACCATATAATTCACCCCTCCACTTT; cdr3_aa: CATSSAGPYNSPLHF
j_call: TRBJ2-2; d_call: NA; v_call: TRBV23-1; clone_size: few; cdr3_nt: TGCGCCAGCAGTCAATCCGACTACCCGGGCACCGGGGAGCTGTTTTTT; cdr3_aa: CASSQSDYPGTGELFF
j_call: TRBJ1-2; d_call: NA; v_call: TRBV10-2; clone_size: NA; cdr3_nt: TGCGCCAGCAGCCATGGGCCCGGGGGTGGCTACACCTTC; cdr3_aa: CASSHGPGGGYTF
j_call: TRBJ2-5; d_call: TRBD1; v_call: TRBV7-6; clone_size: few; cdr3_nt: TGTGCCAGCAGCGACAGGGGTGAGACCCAGTACTTC; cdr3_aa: CASSDRGETQYF
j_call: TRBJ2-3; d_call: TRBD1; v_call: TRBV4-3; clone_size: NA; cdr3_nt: TGCGCCAGCAGCCAACGATATCGACAGGGCGCAGATACGCAGTATTTT; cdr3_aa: CASSQRYRQGADTQYF
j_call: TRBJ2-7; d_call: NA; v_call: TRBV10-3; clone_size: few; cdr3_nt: TGTGCCATCAGTGACGGGGGGCGGGTTTACTACGAGCAGTACTTC; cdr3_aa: CAISDGGRVYYEQYF
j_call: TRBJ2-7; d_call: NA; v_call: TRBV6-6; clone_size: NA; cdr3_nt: TGTGCCAGCAGGGGGGCAGGAAGGTACGAGCAGTACTTC; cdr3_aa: CASRGAGRYEQYF
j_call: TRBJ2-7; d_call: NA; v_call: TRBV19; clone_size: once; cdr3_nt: TGTGCCAGTAGTCCTCAGGGCACGAGTAACTACGAGCAGTACTTC; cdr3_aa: CASSPQGTSNYEQYF
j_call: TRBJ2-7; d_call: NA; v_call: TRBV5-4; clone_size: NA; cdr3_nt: TGTGCCAGCAGCTTGGAAGGGAGAAGAAACCCCGAGCAGTACTTC; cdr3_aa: CASSLEGRRNPEQYF
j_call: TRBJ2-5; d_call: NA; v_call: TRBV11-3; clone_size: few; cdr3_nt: TGTGCCAGCAGCTTAGGTACAGGGTGGGAGACCCAGTACTTC; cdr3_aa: CASSLGTGWETQYF
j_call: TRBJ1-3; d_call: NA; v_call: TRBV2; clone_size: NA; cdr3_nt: TGTGCCAGCACGTACCGACGGAGCTCTGGAAACACCATATATTTT; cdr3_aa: CASTYRRSSGNTIYF
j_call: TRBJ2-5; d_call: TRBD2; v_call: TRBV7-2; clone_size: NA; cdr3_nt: TGTGCCAGCAGCTTGATGGGGACTAGCGAAGAGACCCAGTACTTC; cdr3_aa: CASSLMGTSEETQYF
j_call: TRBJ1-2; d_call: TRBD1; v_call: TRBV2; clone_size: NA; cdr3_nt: TGTGCCAGCAGAGACCCGGGACAGGCCTATGGCTACACCTTC; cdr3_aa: CASRDPGQAYGYTF
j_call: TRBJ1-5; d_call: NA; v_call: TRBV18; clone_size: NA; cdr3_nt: TGTGCCAGCTCACCTCCCGGCAGGGGCGGACAGCCCCAGCATTTT; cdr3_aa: CASSPPGRGGQPQHF
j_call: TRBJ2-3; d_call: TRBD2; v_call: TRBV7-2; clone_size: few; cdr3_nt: TGTGCCAGCAGCTTAGAAGGACTAGCGTCAAAGTATTTT; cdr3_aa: CASSLEGLASKYF
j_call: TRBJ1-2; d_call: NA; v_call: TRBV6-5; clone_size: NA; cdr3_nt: TGTGCCAGCAGCCGTACAGGGCGCTATGGCTACACCTTC; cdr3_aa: CASSRTGRYGYTF
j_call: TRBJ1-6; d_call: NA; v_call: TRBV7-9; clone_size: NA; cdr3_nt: TGTGCCAGCAGCTTAACAGGAACTAATTCACCCCTTCACTTT; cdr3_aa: CASSLTGTNSPLHF
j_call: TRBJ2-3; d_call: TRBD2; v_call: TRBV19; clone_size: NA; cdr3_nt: TGTGCCAGTAGTATAGAAGGCGGGAGGGTCGCAGATACGCAGTATTTT; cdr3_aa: CASSIEGGRVADTQYF
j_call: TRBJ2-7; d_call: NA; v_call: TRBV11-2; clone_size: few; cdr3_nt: TGTGCCAGCAGCTTAGATTCCGGGGATCCCTACGAGCAGTACTTC; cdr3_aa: CASSLDSGDPYEQYF
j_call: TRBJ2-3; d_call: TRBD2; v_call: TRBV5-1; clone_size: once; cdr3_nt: TGCGCCAGCAGCTTGGGACTAGCGGGGTTTAGCACAGATACGCAGTATTTT; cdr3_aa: CASSLGLAGFSTDTQYF
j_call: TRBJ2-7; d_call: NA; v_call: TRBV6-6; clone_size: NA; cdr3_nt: TGTGCCAGCAATTTGGAGAGGAGCTCCTACGAGCAGTACTTC; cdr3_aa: CASNLERSSYEQYF
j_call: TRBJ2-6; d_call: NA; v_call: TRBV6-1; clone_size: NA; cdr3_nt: TGTGCCAGCAGCGAACAGTATTTCTCTGGGGCCAACGTCCTGACTTTC; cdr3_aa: CASSEQYFSGANVLTF
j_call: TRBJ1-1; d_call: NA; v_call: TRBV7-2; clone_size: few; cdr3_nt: TGTGCCAGCAGCCGACGGGGGGTGATAGTGCACACTGAAGCTTTCTTT; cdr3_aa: CASSRRGVIVHTEAFF
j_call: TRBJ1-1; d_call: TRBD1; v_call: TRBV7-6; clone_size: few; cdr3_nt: TGTGCCAGTTCAGACAGGGAAAGCACTGAAGCTTTCTTT; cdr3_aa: CASSDRESTEAFF
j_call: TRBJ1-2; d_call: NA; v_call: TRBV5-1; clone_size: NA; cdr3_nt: TGCGCCAGCAGCGTCGGAGGGGCAGTCTATGGCTACACCTTC; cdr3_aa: CASSVGGAVYGYTF
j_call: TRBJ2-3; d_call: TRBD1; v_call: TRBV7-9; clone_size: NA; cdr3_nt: TGTGCCAGCAGCTTAAGGACAGGTTACTTCCCCACAGATACGCAGTATTTT; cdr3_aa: CASSLRTGYFPTDTQYF
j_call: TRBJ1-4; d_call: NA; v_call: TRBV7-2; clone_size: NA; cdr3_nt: TGTGCCAGCAGCTTAGGTGCAGGGTCGTACGAAAAACTGTTTTTT; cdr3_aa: CASSLGAGSYEKLFF
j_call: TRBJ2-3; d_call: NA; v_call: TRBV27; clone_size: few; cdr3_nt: TGTGCCAGCAGTTTGGCCGGACTGGGCACAGATACGCAGTATTTT; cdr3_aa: CASSLAGLGTDTQYF
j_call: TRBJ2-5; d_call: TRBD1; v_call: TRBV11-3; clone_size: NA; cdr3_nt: TGTGCCAGCAGGACAGGGGGCGCAGAGACCCAGTACTTC; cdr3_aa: CASRTGGAETQYF
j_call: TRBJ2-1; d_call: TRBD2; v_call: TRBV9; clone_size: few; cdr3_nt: TGTGCCAGCAGCGTAGCGGGAACTAGCGGGGGGAGCTCCTACAATGAGCAGTTCTTC; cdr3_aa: CASSVAGTSGGSSYNEQFF
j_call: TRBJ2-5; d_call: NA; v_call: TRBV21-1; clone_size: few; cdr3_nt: TGTGCCAGCAGCAACTACCGGACAGACCAAGAGACCCAGTACTTC; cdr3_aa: CASSNYRTDQETQYF
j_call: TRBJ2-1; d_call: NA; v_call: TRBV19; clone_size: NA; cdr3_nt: TGTGCCAGTAGTATCTTCTGGGCGCGGGATGGCTACGAGCAGTTCTTC; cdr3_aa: CASSIFWARDGYEQFF
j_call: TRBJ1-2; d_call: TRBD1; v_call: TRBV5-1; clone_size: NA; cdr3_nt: TGCGCCAGCAAGAAGACAGGGAGCGTGGAAGATGGCTACACCTTC; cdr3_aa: CASKKTGSVEDGYTF
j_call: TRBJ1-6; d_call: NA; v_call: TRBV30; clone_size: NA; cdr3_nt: TGTGCCGGCGGGACGTTGAATAATTCACCCCTCCACTTT; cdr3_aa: CAGGTLNNSPLHF
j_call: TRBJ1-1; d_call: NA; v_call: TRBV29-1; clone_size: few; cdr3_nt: TGCAGCGTCGAGCCACCCGTGAACACTGAAGCTTTCTTT; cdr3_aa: CSVEPPVNTEAFF
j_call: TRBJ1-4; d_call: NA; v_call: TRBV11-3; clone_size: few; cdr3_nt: TGTGCCAGCAGCCCTTACGGGGGGGCGGCTGAAAAACTGTTTTTT; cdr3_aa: CASSPYGGAAEKLFF
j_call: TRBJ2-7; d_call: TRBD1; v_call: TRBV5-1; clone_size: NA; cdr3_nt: TGCGCCAGCAGCTTCCTGGCGGGACAGGGGTACGAGCAGTACTTC; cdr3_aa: CASSFLAGQGYEQYF
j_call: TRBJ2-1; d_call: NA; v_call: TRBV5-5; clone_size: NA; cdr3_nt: TGTGCCAGCAGCTTGTGGAGTGGCTACTACAATGAGCAGTTCTTC; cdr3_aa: CASSLWSGYYNEQFF
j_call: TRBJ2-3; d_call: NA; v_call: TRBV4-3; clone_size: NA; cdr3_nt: TGCGCCAGCAGCCAAGGCCGTATTAGCCCAGATACGCAGTATTTT; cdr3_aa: CASSQGRISPDTQYF
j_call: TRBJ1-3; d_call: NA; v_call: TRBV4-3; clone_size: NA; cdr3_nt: TGCGCCAGCAGCCAAGGATCCTACAGTGTTTCTGGAAACACCATATATTTT; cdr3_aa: CASSQGSYSVSGNTIYF
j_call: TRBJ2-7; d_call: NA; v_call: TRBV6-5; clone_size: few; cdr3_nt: TGTGCCAGCAGTTTAGAGAAGCCCTACCGCTACGAGCAGTACTTC; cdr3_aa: CASSLEKPYRYEQYF
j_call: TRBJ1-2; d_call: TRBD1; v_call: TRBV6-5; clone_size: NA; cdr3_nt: TGTGCCAGCAGACTATCAGGGGGCGCGTGGGAAACCTTC; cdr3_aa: CASRLSGGAWETF
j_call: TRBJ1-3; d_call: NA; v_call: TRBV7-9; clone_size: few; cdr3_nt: TGTGCCAGCAGCTTCACCTACGGGACTCCTGGAAACACCATATATTTT; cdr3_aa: CASSFTYGTPGNTIYF
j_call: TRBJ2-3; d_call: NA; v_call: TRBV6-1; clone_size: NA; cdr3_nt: TGTGCCAGCACGCAACAGAGAAGCACAGATACGCAGTATTTT; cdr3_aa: CASTQQRSTDTQYF
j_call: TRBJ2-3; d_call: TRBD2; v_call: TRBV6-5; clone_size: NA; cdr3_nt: TGTGCCAGCAGTTATCTAGCGGGGGGGAGGGATACGCAGTATTTT; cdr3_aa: CASSYLAGGRDTQYF
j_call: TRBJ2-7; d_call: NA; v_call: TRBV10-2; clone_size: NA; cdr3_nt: TGCGCCAGCAGTGAGTCAGGGAGATCCTACGAGCAGTACTTC; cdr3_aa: CASSESGRSYEQYF